The 31 T cell receptor beta chains below were found in one sample sequenced in a study of blood T cells in healthy people across ages. A sample-barcoded 5' primer and a J-beta primer mix were used in a second PCR of roughly 7 to 11 cycles. TCRdb re-analysed the 5' RACE reads in MiXCR, keeping a single row per CDR3 protein. The table lists about 1,500,000 distinct CDR3 sequences, 35% to 45% of them singletons. Sequencing was carried out using blood. Receptor source: a woman under 30 in good health.

This chain uses TRBV7-3 with TRBJ2-1, with 7 nucleotides matching TRBD1. This CDR3 contains 15 residues. Trimming took 6 bases from V and 7 from J; bases not matched to a gene: 12. Looked up from germline, CDR1 is SGHTA and CDR2 is FQGTGA. In DNA form, the CDR3 reads TGTGCCAGCAGGCAAGACCCGGGACAGCTTAATGAGCAGTTCTTC. Amino acid sequence: CASRQDPGQLNEQFF.

The genes are TRBV11-3 and TRBJ2-1; D is uncertain. The CDR3 runs 14 residues. The ends were cut back, 5 bases at V and 4 bases at J, with 12 bases in the middle. Germline assignment: CDR1 SGHNT and CDR2 YENEEA. DNA for the CDR3: TGTGCCAGCAGCCACAGTGGGGAATACAATGAGCAGTTCTTC. Its protein is CASSHSGEYNEQFF. Combining the CDR3 with reference TRBV11-3 and TRBJ2-1 gives the whole variable domain EAGVVQSPRYKIIEKKQPVAFWCNPISGHNTLYWYLQNLGQGPELLIRYENEEAVDDSQLPKDRFSAERLKGVDSTLKIQPAELGDSAVYLCASSHSGEYNEQFFGPGTRLTVL.

V is TRBV7-2 and J is TRBJ2-1; no firm D call. Germline-derived CDR1 and CDR2 are SGHTA and FQGNSA. The CDR3 covers 13 residues. The V and J ends lost 4 bases and 8 bases respectively, with 12 bases between them. The CDR3 protein is CASSSPLLDEQFF. CDR3 nucleotides: TGTGCCAGCAGCTCACCTCTATTAGATGAGCAGTTCTTC. Based on the CDR3 plus reference TRBV7-2 and TRBJ2-1, the full variable domain is GAGVSQSPSNKVTEKGKDVELRCDPISGHTALYWYRQSLGQGLEFLIYFQGNSAPDKSGLPSDRFSAERTGGSVSTLTIQRTQQEDSAVYLCASSSPLLDEQFFGPGTRLTVL.

The chain links TRBV20-1 to TRBJ2-3; D call uncertain. CDR1 and CDR2 (germline): DFQATT, SNEGSKA (reference sequence). Trimming took 3 bases from V and 1 from J, leaving 8 bases between them. The CDR3 is 13 amino acids. This CDR3 is CSASVQGTDTQYF. For the CDR3, the DNA is TGCAGTGCTAGTGTGCAGGGCACAGATACGCAGTATTTT.

This clonotype occurred a few times. This chain joins TRBV6-1 and TRBJ2-5; D is unclear. The V end was cut by 2 bases, the J end by 11 bases, with 21 bases between. The CDR3 has 15 amino acids. CDR1 and CDR2 (germline): MNHNS, SASEGT. CDR3 nucleotides: TGTGCCAGCAGTGAACGAGCAGGCCCCTTGCCTGAGCAGTACTTC. It codes for CASSERAGPLPEQYF.

The chain has TRBV10-1 and TRBJ2-7; TRBD1 agrees at 10 bases. Germline V gene sequence: CDR1 WNHNN, CDR2 SYGVQD (reference sequence). V shed 6 bases, J shed 2 bases, and the junction held 7 bases outside the gene matches. The CDR3 loop spans 15 amino acids. The CDR3 coding sequence is TGCGCCAGCAGCGATCCCGGGACAGGGGCCTACGAGCAGTACTTC. Protein product: CASSDPGTGAYEQYF.

A few counts support this clonotype. CDR3 protein: CSADGVSSTDTQYF. The CDR3 DNA is TGCAGCGCGGACGGGGTCTCTAGCACAGATACGCAGTATTTT. This sequence joins TRBV29-1 and TRBJ2-3; TRBD2 is a possible D gene (5 bases). V gave up 7 bases and J gave up 0 bases, with 14 bases separating them. CDR3 size: 14 residues. The germline V gene encodes CDR1 SQVTM and CDR2 ANQGSEA.

The V gene is TRBV4-2, the J gene TRBJ2-7; tentatively, D is TRBD2 (5 bases). CDR3 length: 15 residues. Germline values: CDR1 LGHNA, CDR2 YNFKEQ. V was shortened by 3 bases and J by 5 bases, with 17 bases between the two germline ends. The CDR3 nucleotides read TGTGCCAGCAGCCACGATGCGGGCGCGTCCGACGAGCAGTACTTC. Its protein is CASSHDAGASDEQYF.

The chain recombines TRBV7-9 with TRBJ1-4; TRBD1 might be the D (6 bases). CDR1 is SEHNR, CDR2 FQNEAQ, per germline (reference sequence). Trimming removed 1 base at V and 7 bases at J, with 16 bases between. The CDR3 consists of 16 residues. The CDR3 DNA is TGTGCCAGCAGCTTAGGAATTGGAGGGGGAGTTGAAAAACTGTTTTTT. It encodes CASSLGIGGGVEKLFF.

This clonotype has a handful of counts. The genes are TRBV7-9 and TRBJ2-7, with 8 bases that match TRBD2. J gave up 3 bases and V 3 bases, and 7 bases lay outside the gene matches. Germline V gene sequence: CDR1 SEHNR, CDR2 FQNEAQ (reference sequence). The CDR3 is 15 residues long. The CDR3 here is CASSLSGRADYEQYF. The DNA for the CDR3 is TGTGCCAGCAGCTTGTCCGGGAGGGCCGACTACGAGCAGTACTTC.

The chain links TRBV5-6 to TRBJ2-7, with D maybe TRBD1 (5 bases). TRBJ2-5 matches the DNA end more closely, so the J call is doubtful. The CDR3 length is 13 residues. In germline, CDR1 is SGHDT, CDR2 YYEEEE. The CDR3 reads CASSFLRAETQYF. The CDR3 DNA reads as TGTGCCAGCAGCTTTCTCAGGGCCGAGACCCAGTACTTC.

This clonotype occurred a few times. The chain uses TRBV7-2 and TRBJ2-7, with D possibly being TRBD2 (5 bases). The CDR3 consists of 15 residues. Trimming removed 1 base at V and 2 bases at J, with 12 bases between. Per germline, CDR1 SGHTA and CDR2 FQGNSA. CDR3 nucleotide sequence: TGTGCCAGCAGCTTAGAACCTGTGGGAGCCTACGAGCAGTACTTC. This encodes CASSLEPVGAYEQYF.

This rearrangement joins TRBV9 to TRBJ1-5, with 7 nucleotides matching TRBD1. V was pared by 0 bases and J by 3 bases, with 3 bases of the junction left unmatched. The CDR3 has 15 amino acids. The germline gives CDR1 SGDLS, CDR2 YYNGEE. The CDR3 loop reads CASSVGTGVNQPQHF. Here the CDR3 DNA reads TGTGCCAGCAGCGTAGGGACAGGCGTCAATCAGCCCCAGCATTTT.

The chain joins TRBV20-1 to TRBJ2-6; 8 bases agree with TRBD1. This CDR3 spans 17 amino acids. Trimming cost V 5 bases and J 0 bases; bases outside gene matches: 9. Looked up from germline, CDR1 is DFQATT and CDR2 is SNEGSKA (reference sequence). In nucleotides, the CDR3 is TGCAGTGCTTGGAACCGGGACAGGAGCTCTGGGGCCAACGTCCTGACTTTC. It is translated as CSAWNRDRSSGANVLTF.

The CDR3 DNA sequence: TGTGCCAGCAGCCCGGGGCCGGCGGCTTTCTTT. Residues: CASSPGPAAFF. The chain links TRBV12-3 or TRBV12-4 to TRBJ1-1, with D perhaps TRBD1 (5 bases). The CDR3 runs to 11 residues. Trimming left V 6 bases short and J 11 bases short, with 13 bases between.

The chain couples TRBV7-2 to TRBJ1-6, with 9 bases matching TRBD1. The CDR3 has 15 residues. Germline loops: CDR1 SGHTA, CDR2 FQGNSA. The V segment lost 5 bases and the J segment 8 bases; nucleotides outside the gene matches: 7. CDR3 bases: TGTGCCAGCAGCAGGGGACAGGGTTCGGATTCACCCCTCCACTTT. This encodes CASSRGQGSDSPLHF.

V usage is TRBV20-1 and J usage is TRBJ2-1; TRBD2 might be the D (6 bases). CDR3 length equals 17 residues. The V and J ends lost 0 bases and 1 base respectively, with 16 bases between them. The germline gives CDR1 DFQATT, CDR2 SNEGSKA (reference sequence). The CDR3 loop reads CSARDPLTSKSYNEQFF. The CDR3 nucleotides are TGCAGTGCTAGAGACCCCCTAACTAGCAAGTCCTACAATGAGCAGTTCTTC.

The chain recombines TRBV14 with TRBJ1-2; D remains unclear. CDR1 is SGHDN, CDR2 FVKESK, per germline. CDR3 size: 16 residues. V lost 4 bases and J lost 0, with 15 bases in between. The CDR3 nucleotides are TGTGCCAGCAGCCCCCGACAAGAACTAGCTAACTATGGCTACACCTTC. Translated: CASSPRQELANYGYTF.

This chain joins TRBV2 and TRBJ2-7; tentatively, D is TRBD1 (5 bases). The CDR3 runs 15 residues. The germline V and J ends were trimmed by 0 bases and 0 bases, with 9 bases remaining between them. CDR1 SNHLY and CDR2 FYNNEI come from the germline V gene. CDR3 residues: CASSEARQSSYEQYF. Written as DNA, the CDR3 is TGTGCCAGCAGTGAAGCGAGACAGAGCTCCTACGAGCAGTACTTC.

There are many counts of this clonotype. J is TRBJ1-2 and V is TRBV10-3, with D uncertain. From germline, CDR1 is ENHRY and CDR2 SYGVKD. The CDR3 length is 11 residues. Trimming shortened V by 2 bases and J by 6 bases, and 4 bases separated the two germline ends. CDR3 sequence (DNA): TGTGCCATCAGTGAGACAGATGGCTACACCTTC. It encodes CAISETDGYTF.

This clonotype showed up just a few times. V gene TRBV7-9 combines with J gene TRBJ2-2, with a weak D call TRBD1 (6 bases). The CDR3 loop spans 14 amino acids. V was clipped by 8 bases and J by 6 bases, with 16 bases between them. The germline V gene has CDR1 SEHNR and CDR2 FQNEAQ (reference sequence). CDR3 in amino acids: CASSSRGISGELFF. As DNA, the CDR3 is TGTGCCAGCTCATCCAGGGGTATCTCCGGGGAGCTGTTTTTT.

In its sample, this clonotype was seen a few times. This chain's CDR3 is CASSTRGAGGYNEQFF. The CDR3 bases are TGTGCCAGCAGCACCAGAGGAGCGGGGGGATACAATGAGCAGTTCTTC. The chain carries TRBV7-8 and TRBJ2-1; the match to TRBD2 covers 9 bases. This CDR3 comprises 16 residues. V lost 5 bases and J lost 4; bases outside the gene matches: 9. The V gene's germline CDR1 is SGHVS and CDR2 FQNEAQ.

This clonotype has only a few counts. V gene TRBV27 combines with J gene TRBJ2-5; no clear D. V lost 9 bases, J lost 5 bases, and 10 bases lay in between. This CDR3 region has 11 residues. CDR1 MNHEY and CDR2 SMNVEV come from the germline V gene (reference sequence). CDR3 region: CASGSGETQYF. CDR3 bases: TGTGCCAGTGGATCCGGGGAGACCCAGTACTTC.

This chain links TRBV9 with TRBJ2-5; the match to TRBD2 covers 11 bases. The CDR3 length is 15 residues. V dropped 5 bases and J dropped 7; count of bases not matched to a gene: 10. CDR1 is SGDLS, CDR2 YYNGEE, per germline. As DNA, the CDR3 is TGTGCCAGCAGTGATACTAGCGGGGGAACGGTGACCCAGTACTTC. Amino acids: CASSDTSGGTVTQYF.

This clonotype was counted a few times. V gene TRBV12-5 combines with J gene TRBJ1-1; D is uncertain. The CDR3 has 15 residues. CDR1 is LGHNT and CDR2 is FRNRAP in the germline V gene. Trimming shortened V by 9 bases and J by 6 bases, and 23 bases separated the two germline ends. DNA of the CDR3: TGTGCTAGCGCCCACAGCCTCCGGAGCTTACCTGAAGCTTTCTTT. Encoded protein: CASAHSLRSLPEAFF. Full variable domain (rest looked up from reference TRBV12-5 and TRBJ1-1): DARVTQTPRHKVTEMGQEVTMRCQPILGHNTVFWYRQTMMQGLELLAYFRNRAPLDDSGMPKDRFSAEMPDATLATLKIQPSEPRDSAVYFCASAHSLRSLPEAFFGQGTRLTVV.

This chain connects TRBV7-9 to TRBJ1-1; no clear D. Trimming stripped 1 base from V and 13 bases from J, with 13 bases between. The CDR3 has 12 residues. Germline CDR1 reads SEHNR; CDR2 reads FQNEAQ (reference sequence). In nucleotides, the CDR3 is TGTGCCAGCAGCTTAGTCGCCGAGACGGTTTTCTTT. This sequence encodes CASSLVAETVFF.

This clonotype appeared a few times. The rearrangement joins TRBV7-9 to TRBJ2-3, with TRBD2 matching 8 bases. V was pared by 1 base and J by 4 bases, with 7 bases of the junction left unmatched. Germline V gives CDR1 SEHNR, CDR2 FQNEAQ (reference sequence). The CDR3 has 16 amino acids. The CDR3 coding sequence is TGTGCCAGCAGCTTAGGAGCGGGGGAGGCGGCAGATACGCAGTATTTT. This codes for CASSLGAGEAADTQYF.

This chain links TRBV12-3 or TRBV12-4 with TRBJ1-3; TRBD1 might be the D (5 bases). Deletions cut 6 bases from V and 7 bases from J, with 19 bases between. The CDR3 spans 15 residues. The CDR3 nucleotides are TGTGCCAGCAGCCGACAGTCCCTGAGAGGTAACACCATATATTTT. Residues: CASSRQSLRGNTIYF.

CDR3 sequence reads: CASSSPSGITYNEQFF. For the CDR3, the DNA is TGTGCCAGCAGCTCGCCTAGCGGGATCACCTACAATGAGCAGTTCTTC. The rearrangement joins TRBV11-2 to TRBJ2-1; TRBD2 matches 9 bases. CDR3 length: 16 amino acids. V was clipped by 4 bases and J by 2 bases; unmatched bases: 6. Germline loops: CDR1 SGHAT, CDR2 FQNNGV. The entire variable domain, with the rest obtained from reference TRBV11-2 and TRBJ2-1, is as follows: EAGVAQSPRYKIIEKRQSVAFWCNPISGHATLYWYQQILGQGPKLLIQFQNNGVVDDSQLPKDRFSAERLKGVDSTLKIQPAKLEDSAVYLCASSSPSGITYNEQFFGPGTRLTVL.

This clonotype was picked up one time. The chain recombines TRBV9 with TRBJ2-2; perhaps TRBD2 as D (7 bases). The CDR3 extends over 16 amino acids. The germline gives CDR1 SGDLS, CDR2 YYNGEE. V lost 2 bases and J 2 bases, leaving 13 bases between the germline ends. As DNA, the CDR3 is TGTGCCAGCAGCGTCGGCGGGGGCGTTAACACCGGGGAGCTGTTTTTT. It translates to CASSVGGGVNTGELFF.

This clonotype was observed a few times. The rearrangement uses TRBV28 and TRBJ2-7; 8 bases are shared with TRBD1. Germline CDR1 and CDR2: MDHEN and SYDVKM. This CDR3 spans 19 amino acids. J lost 2 bases, V lost 4 bases, and 19 bases had no gene match. CDR3 loop: CASSSMSTLAGQEPYEQYF. The CDR3 DNA is TGTGCCAGCAGTTCCATGTCAACCCTCGCGGGACAGGAACCCTACGAGCAGTACTTC.